The 32 T cell receptor beta chains below come from one sample, sequenced in a study of regulatory T cells in long-lasting Graves disease. Indicated time point: newly diagnosed GD, antithyroid drugs for less than 3 months. Extracted RNA from PBMCs served as the source of the TCR library. In building TCR beta libraries, iRepertoire HTBI primers were used together with Arm-PCR of CDR3 regions. Each CDR3 protein gets one entry after TCRdb re-called the multiplex PCR reads with MiXCR. Among about 460,000 distinct CDR3 sequences, 13% to 15% were seen once, and the ten largest hold roughly a sixth. Separately, the same data were catalogued under a study of T cells in Graves' hyperthyroidism and ophthalmopathy.

Sequences were derived from peripheral blood mononuclear cells (PBMCs), sampled at new diagnosis, from a patient treated with antithyroid drugs. The receptors were sampled from a woman between 45 and 60 years old with Graves disease.

This clonotype was counted at least ten times. V is TRBV18 and J is TRBJ2-5, with a tentative D call TRBD2 (5 bases). The CDR3 contains 13 residues. V lost 3 bases and J 5 bases, leaving 10 bases between the germline ends. Germline CDR1 is KGHSH and CDR2 is LQKENI. CDR3 sequence (DNA): TGTGCCAGCTCACCCCTGGAGGATGAGACCCAGTACTTC. Its translation is CASSPLEDETQYF.

The DNA for the CDR3 is TGTGCCACCAGCAGGGGACCCGGGACTAGCGGAGGCGGGCCCACAGATACGCAGTATTTT. Protein: CATSRGPGTSGGGPTDTQYF. V is TRBV15 and J is TRBJ2-3; 11 bases match TRBD2. The CDR3 covers 20 residues. The germline CDR1 and CDR2 sequences are LNHNV and YYDKDF (reference sequence). Losses at the gene ends were 3 bases for V and 2 bases for J; bases not matched to a gene: 16.

The chain uses TRBV12-3 or TRBV12-4 and TRBJ2-3; either TRBD1 or TRBD2 may fit D (5 bases each). The CDR3 extends over 15 amino acids. Trimming pared 5 bases from V and 1 base from J, leaving 13 bases between. CDR3 sequence reads: CASSDAGTGTDTQYF. In nucleotides, the CDR3 is TGTGCCAGCAGTGACGCCGGGACGGGCACAGATACGCAGTATTTT.

The chain has TRBV24-1 and TRBJ2-3, with D perhaps matching TRBD1 (6 bases). This CDR3 spans 14 amino acids. Per germline, CDR1 KGHDR and CDR2 SFDVKD. V was pared by 2 bases and J by 4 bases, with 9 bases between. As DNA, the CDR3 is TGTGCCACCAGTGATTCACAGGGTGCAGATACGCAGTATTTT. It yields the protein CATSDSQGADTQYF.

This clonotype was counted many times. The chain couples TRBV24-1 to TRBJ2-2, with D possibly matching TRBD1 (5 bases). The CDR3 sequence is 14 residues long. Deletions cut 4 bases from V and 6 bases from J, with 11 bases between. Per the germline V gene, CDR1 is KGHDR and CDR2 is SFDVKD. CDR3 loop: CATSEDTGAGELFF. Here the CDR3 DNA reads TGTGCCACCAGTGAAGATACAGGCGCCGGGGAGCTGTTTTTT.

The chain joins TRBV29-1 to TRBJ2-3; 10 positions match TRBD2. This CDR3 contains 15 residues. V lost 4 bases and J lost 0; bases outside the gene matches: 4. Germline CDR1 SQVTM, CDR2 ANQGSEA. The chain's CDR3 is CSVVLAGGSTDTQYF. Here the CDR3 DNA reads TGCAGCGTTGTTTTAGCGGGAGGAAGCACAGATACGCAGTATTTT.

This clonotype was seen many times. V is TRBV7-3 and J is TRBJ2-7, with D hard to call. CDR1 and CDR2 (germline): SGHTA, FQGTGA. The V and J ends lost 0 bases and 7 bases respectively, with 13 bases between them. CDR3 length: 14 amino acids. The CDR3 sequence is CASSLTGSLSEQYF. CDR3 coding DNA: TGTGCCAGCAGCTTAACCGGAAGTTTGAGTGAGCAGTACTTC. The entire variable domain, with the rest obtained from reference TRBV7-3 and TRBJ2-7, is as follows: GAGVSQTPSNKVTEKGKYVELRCDPISGHTALYWYRQSLGQGPEFLIYFQGTGAADDSGLPNDRFFAVRPEGSVSTLKIQRTERGDSAVYLCASSLTGSLSEQYFGPGTRLTVT.

The chain uses TRBV12-3 or TRBV12-4 and TRBJ2-1; 11 positions agree with TRBD2. The ends lost 5 bases at V and 4 bases at J; junction bases unmatched: 7. There are 16 residues in the CDR3. In nucleotides, the CDR3 is TGTGCCAGCAGTACCCCGGGACTAGCGGAATACAATGAGCAGTTCTTC. Protein sequence: CASSTPGLAEYNEQFF.

The sample holds a few counts of this clonotype. This chain links TRBV28 with TRBJ2-7, with D perhaps given as TRBD1 or TRBD2 (7 bases each). The CDR3 contains 11 residues. The germline V gene encodes CDR1 MDHEN and CDR2 SYDVKM. The germline V and J ends were trimmed by 3 bases and 9 bases, with 9 bases remaining between them. The CDR3 is CASSFRGGQYF. The CDR3 region has the DNA TGTGCCAGCAGTTTCAGGGGGGGGCAGTACTTC.

This chain connects TRBV19 to TRBJ2-5; 10 bases map to TRBD2. The V gene end was trimmed by 6 bases and the J gene end by 5 bases; junction bases not matched to a gene: 12. Germline values: CDR1 LNHDA, CDR2 SQIVND (reference sequence). The CDR3 sequence is 16 residues long. This CDR3 is CASSASGRADWETQYF. The DNA for the CDR3 is TGTGCCAGTAGCGCCAGCGGGAGGGCCGATTGGGAGACCCAGTACTTC.

In its sample, this clonotype was seen many times. The chain has TRBV24-1 and TRBJ2-3; D is unclear. V lost 2 bases and J lost 0, with 11 bases in between. From germline, CDR1 is KGHDR and CDR2 SFDVKD. The CDR3 covers 16 residues. The CDR3 region is CATSDSRAGSTDTQYF. The CDR3 DNA sequence: TGTGCCACCAGTGATTCCCGGGCAGGAAGCACAGATACGCAGTATTTT.

V is TRBV19 and J is TRBJ2-1, with D perhaps matching TRBD2 (5 bases). Germline V gives CDR1 LNHDA, CDR2 SQIVND (reference sequence). The CDR3 has 14 residues. The V end was cut by 8 bases, the J end by 3 bases, with 14 bases between. The CDR3 loop is CASRDLDFYNEQFF. CDR3 sequence (DNA): TGTGCCAGTCGTGACTTGGACTTCTACAATGAGCAGTTCTTC.

This clonotype was recorded many times. V gene TRBV2 combines with J gene TRBJ2-1, with D perhaps matching TRBD2 (6 bases). The germline gives CDR1 SNHLY, CDR2 FYNNEI. The CDR3 consists of 14 residues. Trimming removed 5 bases from V and 5 bases from J, with 13 bases in between. Here the CDR3 reads CASSPGLFHNEQFF. As DNA, the CDR3 is TGTGCCAGCAGTCCGGGACTCTTTCACAATGAGCAGTTCTTC.

The CDR3 here is CSVAGTGRYEQYF. The CDR3 coding sequence is TGCAGCGTCGCCGGGACAGGAAGGTACGAGCAGTACTTC. The rearrangement links TRBV29-1 to TRBJ2-7; the match to TRBD1 covers 8 bases. In germline, CDR1 is SQVTM, CDR2 ANQGSEA. The CDR3 covers 13 residues. Unmatched junction bases numbered 8, after V lost 6 bases and J lost 4 bases.

This clonotype was seen more than once but under ten times. The chain combines TRBV6-1 with TRBJ1-3, with D perhaps TRBD1 (6 bases). V was cut by 6 bases and J by 6 bases, with 15 bases left in between. Germline V gene lookup returns CDR1 MNHNS and CDR2 SASEGT. The length of the CDR3 is 14 residues. As DNA, the CDR3 is TGTGCCAGCAGACACGGGACAACCGAAAACACCATATATTTT. It specifies CASRHGTTENTIYF.

The chain carries TRBV7-2 and TRBJ1-1; perhaps TRBD1 as D (6 bases). Germline loops: CDR1 SGHTA, CDR2 FQGNSA. The CDR3 has 16 amino acids. The germline V and J ends were trimmed by 1 base and 12 bases, with 24 bases remaining between them. The CDR3 bases are TGTGCCAGCAGCTTAGAGGGACCGACAGGCGTGTTTAAAACTTTCTTT. Its translation is CASSLEGPTGVFKTFF.

A few counts support this clonotype. The chain is built from TRBV14 and TRBJ2-3; D perhaps matches TRBD2 (5 bases). The CDR3 has 16 residues. V gave up 0 bases and J gave up 0 bases, with 10 bases separating them. In germline, CDR1 is SGHDN, CDR2 FVKESK. As DNA, the CDR3 is TGTGCCAGCAGCCAAGAACCCGGACTTAGCACAGATACGCAGTATTTT. Protein product: CASSQEPGLSTDTQYF.

This clonotype was detected ten times or more. The CDR3 region has the DNA TGTGCCAGCAGCGGGTTACTAGGCACAGATACGCAGTATTTT. Translation gives CASSGLLGTDTQYF. The chain has TRBV12-3 or TRBV12-4 and TRBJ2-3; D is perhaps TRBD2 (5 bases). The CDR3 consists of 14 residues. With 6 bases removed from V and 1 base from J, the gap between germline ends came to 11 bases.

In this sample, this clonotype turned up many times. The chain employs TRBV7-2 and TRBJ2-7, with TRBD2 identical over 13 bases. Germline V lookup: CDR1 SGHTA, CDR2 FQGNSA. V trimming: 1 base; J trimming: 5 bases; junction bases outside the gene matches: 5. There are 16 residues in the CDR3. As DNA, the CDR3 is TGTGCCAGCAGCTTAGGGACTAGCGGGAGAACTGACGAGCAGTACTTC. As protein: CASSLGTSGRTDEQYF. Full variable domain (missing parts from reference TRBV7-2 and TRBJ2-7): GAGVSQSPSNKVTEKGKDVELRCDPISGHTALYWYRQSLGQGLEFLIYFQGNSAPDKSGLPSDRFSAERTGGSVSTLTIQRTQQEDSAVYLCASSLGTSGRTDEQYFGPGTRLTVT.

This clonotype was detected many times. This chain connects TRBV2 to TRBJ1-5; no clear D. V was pared by 4 bases and J by 1 base, with 11 bases between. The CDR3 sequence is 15 residues long. Germline V CDR1 and CDR2: SNHLY, FYNNEI. The DNA for the CDR3 is TGTGCCAGCAGTGCTGTGCGGGTGAGCAATCAGCCCCAGCATTTT. Translating gives CASSAVRVSNQPQHF.

The rearrangement links TRBV6-1 to TRBJ1-6; D gene unclear. With 6 bases removed from V and 5 bases from J, the gap between germline ends came to 14 bases. Per germline, CDR1 MNHNS and CDR2 SASEGT. The CDR3 spans 15 residues. In DNA form, the CDR3 reads TGTGCCAGCAGCCAAGACATCAGGAATAATTCACCCCTCCACTTT. It translates to CASSQDIRNNSPLHF.

This clonotype was observed at least ten times. This chain connects TRBV7-8 to TRBJ2-4; 7 nucleotides match TRBD1. Germline V lookup: CDR1 SGHVS, CDR2 FQNEAQ. This CDR3 contains 17 residues. Trimming took 3 bases from V and 2 from J; bases not matched to a gene: 10. The CDR3 loop reads CASSFNRTGQSKNIQYF. CDR3 sequence (DNA): TGTGCCAGCAGCTTCAACAGGACAGGACAATCCAAAAACATTCAGTACTTC.

This clonotype was counted at least ten times. This chain uses TRBV2 with TRBJ1-2; D gene ambiguous. This CDR3 has 12 residues. V lost 4 bases, J lost 5 bases, and 8 bases lay in between. Germline V gene lookup returns CDR1 SNHLY and CDR2 FYNNEI. CDR3 DNA sequence: TGTGCCAGCAGTGTTGTGGAGTATGGCTACACCTTC. Its protein product is CASSVVEYGYTF.

About this clonotype: The CDR3 carries no conserved terminal phenylalanine or tryptophan, so it likely arises from a read error. The rearrangement joins TRBV10-3 to TRBJ2-7; possibly TRBD1 for D (6 bases). This CDR3 comprises 13 residues. V lost 2 bases and J 5 bases, leaving 10 bases between the germline ends. Germline CDR1 reads ENHRY; CDR2 reads SYGVKD. The CDR3 reads CAISENRDDEQYL. For the CDR3, the DNA is TGTGCCATCAGTGAGAACAGGGACGACGAGCAGTACCTC.

The table lists this clonotype with many counts. The rearrangement uses TRBV12-3 or TRBV12-4 and TRBJ2-7; 13 bases line up with TRBD2. The CDR3 has 14 residues. V dropped 6 bases and J dropped 1; count of bases not matched to a gene: 0. CDR3 nucleotides: TGTGCCAGCAGGACTAGCGGGAGGTCCTACGAGCAGTACTTC. Translated, it gives CASRTSGRSYEQYF.

Many counts were recorded for this clonotype. The CDR3 protein is CASSSGQDIEQFF. The CDR3 DNA reads TGTGCCAGCAGCAGCGGACAGGACATCGAGCAGTTCTTC. This sequence joins TRBV7-8 and TRBJ2-1; 7 bases agree with TRBD1. In germline, CDR1 is SGHVS, CDR2 FQNEAQ. V dropped 5 bases and J dropped 10; count of bases not matched to a gene: 8. This CDR3 is 13 amino acids long.

This clonotype showed up many times. This rearrangement joins TRBV28 to TRBJ2-1; D not resolved. This CDR3 has 11 amino acids. Germline lookup yields CDR1 MDHEN and CDR2 SYDVKM. The V gene lost 8 bases and the J gene lost 2 bases, with 4 bases spanning the gap. The CDR3 bases are TGTGCCAGCGACACCTACAATGAGCAGTTCTTC. This translates into CASDTYNEQFF.

Regarding this clonotype: A far larger clone lies a single base away; this is likely a read error. CDR3 nucleotide sequence: TGTGCCAGCAGTTCACCTGGGGGCACAGATATGCAGTATTTT. It specifies CASSSPGGTDMQYF. This chain connects TRBV6-2 or TRBV6-3 to TRBJ2-3; TRBD1 is a possible D gene (6 bases). This CDR3 comprises 14 residues. Germline CDR1 and CDR2: MNHEY and SVGEGT.

This clonotype was counted at least ten times. This rearrangement joins TRBV11-2 to TRBJ2-3; 11 bases line up with TRBD1. With 5 bases clipped from V and 6 bases from J, the junction kept 7 bases outside the gene matches. The CDR3 contains 15 residues. CDR1 is SGHAT and CDR2 is FQNNGV in the germline V gene. The CDR3 DNA follows: TGTGCCAGCAGCCAAGGACAGGGGGCAACGGATACGCAGTATTTT. It specifies CASSQGQGATDTQYF.

This clonotype was picked up many times. The chain uses TRBV2 and TRBJ2-7; tentatively, D is TRBD1 (5 bases). CDR1 and CDR2 from the germline V gene are SNHLY and FYNNEI. The CDR3 sequence is 14 residues long. V lost 6 bases and J lost 1, with 13 bases in between. In DNA form, the CDR3 reads TGTGCCAGCAGGGATGACAGCGCTTCCTACGAGCAGTACTTC. It encodes CASRDDSASYEQYF.

This clonotype was counted a few times. The gene calls are TRBV7-9 and TRBJ2-3; TRBD1 matches at 8 bases. CDR1 SEHNR and CDR2 FQNEAQ come from the germline V gene (reference sequence). There are 17 residues in the CDR3. Losses at the gene ends were 4 bases for V and 4 bases for J; bases not matched to a gene: 13. The CDR3 protein is CASSSRTGSDKADTQYF. The CDR3 DNA reads TGTGCCAGCAGCTCCCGGACAGGGAGTGATAAAGCAGATACGCAGTATTTT.

This clonotype was seen at least ten times. CDR3 nucleotide sequence: TGTGCCAGCAGCTCGTCGACAGGGTCCACTGAAGCTTTCTTT. It specifies CASSSSTGSTEAFF. J is TRBJ1-1 and V is TRBV11-2, with 7 bases aligning to TRBD1. This CDR3 region has 14 residues. Trimming took 4 bases from V and 4 from J; bases not matched to a gene: 6. Germline V CDR1 and CDR2: SGHAT, FQNNGV.